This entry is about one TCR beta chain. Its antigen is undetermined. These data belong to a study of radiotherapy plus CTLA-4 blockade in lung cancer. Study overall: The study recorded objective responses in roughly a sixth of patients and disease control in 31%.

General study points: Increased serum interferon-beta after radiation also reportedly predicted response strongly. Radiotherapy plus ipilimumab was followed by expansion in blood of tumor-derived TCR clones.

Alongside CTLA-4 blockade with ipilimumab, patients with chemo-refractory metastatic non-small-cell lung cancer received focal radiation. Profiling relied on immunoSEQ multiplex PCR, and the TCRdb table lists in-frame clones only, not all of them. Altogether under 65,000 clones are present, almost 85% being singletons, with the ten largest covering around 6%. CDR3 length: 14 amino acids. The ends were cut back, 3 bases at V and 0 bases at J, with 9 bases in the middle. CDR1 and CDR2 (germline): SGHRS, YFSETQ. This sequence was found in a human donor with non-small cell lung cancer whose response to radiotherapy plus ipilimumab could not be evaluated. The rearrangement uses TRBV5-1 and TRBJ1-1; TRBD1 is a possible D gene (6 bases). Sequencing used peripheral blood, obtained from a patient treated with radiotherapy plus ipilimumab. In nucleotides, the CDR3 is TGCGCCAGCAGCTGGACAGCTTTGAACACTGAAGCTTTCTTT. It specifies CASSWTALNTEAFF.